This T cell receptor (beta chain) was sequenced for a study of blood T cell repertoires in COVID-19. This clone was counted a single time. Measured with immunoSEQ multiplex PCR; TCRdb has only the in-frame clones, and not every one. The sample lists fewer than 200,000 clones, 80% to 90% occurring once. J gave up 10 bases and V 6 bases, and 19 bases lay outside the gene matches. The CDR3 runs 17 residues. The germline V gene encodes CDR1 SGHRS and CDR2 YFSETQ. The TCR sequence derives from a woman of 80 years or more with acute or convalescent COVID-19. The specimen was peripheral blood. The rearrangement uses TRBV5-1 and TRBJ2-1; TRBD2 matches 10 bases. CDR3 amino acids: CASTVRTSGRAEGEQFF. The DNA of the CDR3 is TGCGCCAGCACCGTTAGAACCAGCGGGAGGGCCGAGGGAGAGCAGTTCTTC.